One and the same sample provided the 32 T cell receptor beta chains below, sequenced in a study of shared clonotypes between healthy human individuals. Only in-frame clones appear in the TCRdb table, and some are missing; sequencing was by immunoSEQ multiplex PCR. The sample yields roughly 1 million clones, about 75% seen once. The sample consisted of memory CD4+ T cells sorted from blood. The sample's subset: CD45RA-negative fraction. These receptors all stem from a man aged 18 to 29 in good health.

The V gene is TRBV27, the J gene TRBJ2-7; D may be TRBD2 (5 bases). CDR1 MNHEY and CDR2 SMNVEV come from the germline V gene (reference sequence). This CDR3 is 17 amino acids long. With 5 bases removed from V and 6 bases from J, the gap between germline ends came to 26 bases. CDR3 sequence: CASSPGRGSAAKSEQYF. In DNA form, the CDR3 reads TGTGCCAGCAGTCCAGGTCGAGGGAGCGCTGCTAAGAGCGAGCAGTACTTC.

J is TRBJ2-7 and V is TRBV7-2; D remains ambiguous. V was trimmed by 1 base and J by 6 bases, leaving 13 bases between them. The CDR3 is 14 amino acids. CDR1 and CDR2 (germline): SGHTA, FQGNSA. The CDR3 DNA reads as TGTGCCAGCAGCTTAGGGGCGGCGAGTGGCGAGCAGTACTTC. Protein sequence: CASSLGAASGEQYF.

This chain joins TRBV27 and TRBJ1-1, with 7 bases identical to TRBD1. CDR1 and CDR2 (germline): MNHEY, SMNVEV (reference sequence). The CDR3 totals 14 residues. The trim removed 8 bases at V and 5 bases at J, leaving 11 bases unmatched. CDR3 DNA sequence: TGTGCCAGCGTACCAGCAGGGGGTGGGACTGAAGCTTTCTTT. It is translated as CASVPAGGGTEAFF.

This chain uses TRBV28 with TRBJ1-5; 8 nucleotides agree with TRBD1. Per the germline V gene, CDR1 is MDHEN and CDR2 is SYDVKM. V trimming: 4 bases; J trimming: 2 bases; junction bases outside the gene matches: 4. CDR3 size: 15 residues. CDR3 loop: CASSSTGVGNQPQHF. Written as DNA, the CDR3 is TGTGCCAGCAGTTCGACAGGGGTTGGCAATCAGCCCCAGCATTTT.

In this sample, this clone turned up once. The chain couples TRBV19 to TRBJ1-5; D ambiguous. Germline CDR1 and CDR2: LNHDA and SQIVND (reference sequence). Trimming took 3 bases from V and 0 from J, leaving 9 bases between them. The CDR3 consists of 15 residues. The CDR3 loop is CASSIAEYSNQPQHF. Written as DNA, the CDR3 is TGTGCCAGTAGTATCGCAGAATATAGCAATCAGCCCCAGCATTTT.

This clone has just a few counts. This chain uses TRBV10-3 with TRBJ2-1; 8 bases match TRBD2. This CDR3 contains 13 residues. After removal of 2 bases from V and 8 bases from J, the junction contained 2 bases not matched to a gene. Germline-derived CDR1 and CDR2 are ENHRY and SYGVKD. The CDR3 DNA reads TGTGCCATCAGTGAGGGACTAGCCCATGAGCAGTTCTTC. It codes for CAISEGLAHEQFF.

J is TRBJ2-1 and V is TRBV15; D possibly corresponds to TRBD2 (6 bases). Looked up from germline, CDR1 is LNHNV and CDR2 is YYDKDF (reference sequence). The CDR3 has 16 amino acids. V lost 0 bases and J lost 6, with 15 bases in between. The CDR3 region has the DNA TGTGCCACCAGCAGAGATTGGGCGGGGTCTATCAATGAGCAGTTCTTC. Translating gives CATSRDWAGSINEQFF.

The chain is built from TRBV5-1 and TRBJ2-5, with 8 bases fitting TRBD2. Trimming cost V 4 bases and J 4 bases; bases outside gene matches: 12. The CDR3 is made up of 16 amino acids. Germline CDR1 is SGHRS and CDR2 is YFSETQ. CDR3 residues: CASSPLRTSSLETQYF. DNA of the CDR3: TGCGCCAGCAGCCCCCTTAGGACTAGCTCTCTAGAGACCCAGTACTTC.

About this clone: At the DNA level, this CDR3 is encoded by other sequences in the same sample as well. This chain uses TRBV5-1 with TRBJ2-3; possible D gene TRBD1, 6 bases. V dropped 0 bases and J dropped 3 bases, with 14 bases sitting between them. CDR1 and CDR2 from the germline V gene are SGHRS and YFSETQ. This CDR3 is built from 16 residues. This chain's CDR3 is CASSLAGGQGTDTQYF. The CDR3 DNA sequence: TGCGCCAGCAGCTTGGCCGGCGGGCAGGGGACAGATACGCAGTATTTT. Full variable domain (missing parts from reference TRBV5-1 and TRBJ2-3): KAGVTQTPRYLIKTRGQQVTLSCSPISGHRSVSWYQQTPGQGLQFLFEYFSETQRNKGNFPGRFSGRQFSNSRSEMNVSTLELGDSALYLCASSLAGGQGTDTQYFGPGTRLTVL.

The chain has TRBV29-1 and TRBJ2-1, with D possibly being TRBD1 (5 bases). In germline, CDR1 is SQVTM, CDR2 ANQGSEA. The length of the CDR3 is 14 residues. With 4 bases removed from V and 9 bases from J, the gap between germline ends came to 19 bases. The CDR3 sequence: CSVGPTTGSPEQFF. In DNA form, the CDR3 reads TGCAGCGTTGGACCGACAACAGGTTCACCTGAGCAGTTCTTC.

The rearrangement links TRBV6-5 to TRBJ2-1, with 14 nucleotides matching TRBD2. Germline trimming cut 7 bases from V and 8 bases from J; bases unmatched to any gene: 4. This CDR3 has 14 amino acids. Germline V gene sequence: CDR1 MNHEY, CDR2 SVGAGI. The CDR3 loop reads CASTLGLAGDEQFF. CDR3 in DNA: TGTGCCAGCACCCTGGGACTAGCGGGAGATGAGCAGTTCTTC.

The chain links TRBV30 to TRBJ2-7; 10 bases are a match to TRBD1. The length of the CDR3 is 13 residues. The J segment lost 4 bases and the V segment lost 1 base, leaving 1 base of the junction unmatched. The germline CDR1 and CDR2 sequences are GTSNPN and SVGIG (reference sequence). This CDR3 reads CAWSEGQGYEQYF. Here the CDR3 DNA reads TGTGCCTGGAGTGAGGGACAGGGGTACGAGCAGTACTTC.

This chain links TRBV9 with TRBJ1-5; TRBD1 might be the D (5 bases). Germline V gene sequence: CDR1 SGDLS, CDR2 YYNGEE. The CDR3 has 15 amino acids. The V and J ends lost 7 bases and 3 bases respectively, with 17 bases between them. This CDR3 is CASGSAQDFNQPQHF. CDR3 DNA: TGTGCCAGCGGCTCGGCACAGGACTTCAATCAGCCCCAGCATTTT.

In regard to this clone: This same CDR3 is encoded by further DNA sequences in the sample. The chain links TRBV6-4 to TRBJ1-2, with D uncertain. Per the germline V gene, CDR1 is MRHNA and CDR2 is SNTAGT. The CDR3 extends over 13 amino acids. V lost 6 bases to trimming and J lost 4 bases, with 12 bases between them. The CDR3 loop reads CASSSDGLYGYTF. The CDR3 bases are TGTGCCAGCAGCTCGGACGGGCTCTATGGCTACACCTTC.

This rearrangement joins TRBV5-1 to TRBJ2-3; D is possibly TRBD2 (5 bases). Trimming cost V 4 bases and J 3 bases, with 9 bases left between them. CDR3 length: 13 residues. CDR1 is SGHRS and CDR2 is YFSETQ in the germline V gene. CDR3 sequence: CASSTDLTDTQYF. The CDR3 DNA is TGCGCCAGCAGCACGGACTTAACAGATACGCAGTATTTT.

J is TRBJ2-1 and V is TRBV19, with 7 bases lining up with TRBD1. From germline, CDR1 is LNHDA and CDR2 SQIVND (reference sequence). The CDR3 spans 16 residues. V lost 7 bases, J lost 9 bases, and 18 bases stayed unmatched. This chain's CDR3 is CASIPRGLLPRVEQFF. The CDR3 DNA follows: TGTGCCAGTATCCCGAGGGGGCTTCTTCCTAGGGTTGAGCAGTTCTTC.

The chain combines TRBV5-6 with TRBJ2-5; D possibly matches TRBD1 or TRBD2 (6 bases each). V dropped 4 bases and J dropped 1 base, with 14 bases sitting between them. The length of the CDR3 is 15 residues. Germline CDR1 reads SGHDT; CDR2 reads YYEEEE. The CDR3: CASSQVGGPQETQYF. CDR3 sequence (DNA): TGTGCCAGCAGCCAGGTAGGGGGGCCCCAAGAGACCCAGTACTTC.

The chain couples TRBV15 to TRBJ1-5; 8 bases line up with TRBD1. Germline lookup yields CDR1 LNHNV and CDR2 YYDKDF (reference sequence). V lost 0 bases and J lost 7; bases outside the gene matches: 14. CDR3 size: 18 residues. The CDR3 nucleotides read TGTGCCACCAGCAGAGATGCGGGCCAATGGACAGGGATCCAGCCCCAGCATTTT. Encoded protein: CATSRDAGQWTGIQPQHF.

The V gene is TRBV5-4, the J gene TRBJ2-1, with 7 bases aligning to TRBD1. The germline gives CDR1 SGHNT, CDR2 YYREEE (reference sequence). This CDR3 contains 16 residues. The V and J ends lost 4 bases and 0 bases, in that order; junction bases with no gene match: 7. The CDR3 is CASSPDRPSSYNEQFF. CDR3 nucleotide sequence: TGTGCCAGCAGCCCGGACAGGCCTAGCTCCTACAATGAGCAGTTCTTC.

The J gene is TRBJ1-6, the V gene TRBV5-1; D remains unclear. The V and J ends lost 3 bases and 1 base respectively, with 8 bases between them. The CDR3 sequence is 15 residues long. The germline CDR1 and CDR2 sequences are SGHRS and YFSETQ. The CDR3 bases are TGCGCCAGCAGCTCCCCCGAGTCCTATAATTCACCCCTCCACTTT. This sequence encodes CASSSPESYNSPLHF.

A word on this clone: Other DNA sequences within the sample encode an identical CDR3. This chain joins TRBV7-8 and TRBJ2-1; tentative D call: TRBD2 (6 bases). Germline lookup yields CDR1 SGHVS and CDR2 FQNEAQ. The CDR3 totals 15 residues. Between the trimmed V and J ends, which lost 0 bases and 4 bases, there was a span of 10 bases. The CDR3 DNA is TGTGCCAGCAGCTTAGCGGGGGGTACGTACAATGAGCAGTTCTTC. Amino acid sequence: CASSLAGGTYNEQFF.

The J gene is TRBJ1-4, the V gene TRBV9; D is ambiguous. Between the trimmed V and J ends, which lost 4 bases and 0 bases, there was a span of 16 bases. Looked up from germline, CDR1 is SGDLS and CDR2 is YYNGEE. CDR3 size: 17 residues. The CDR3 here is CASSPTGPFTTNEKLFF. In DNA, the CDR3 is TGTGCCAGCAGCCCGACGGGTCCTTTCACAACTAATGAAAAACTGTTTTTT. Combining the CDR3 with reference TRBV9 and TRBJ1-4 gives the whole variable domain DSGVTQTPKHLITATGQRVTLRCSPRSGDLSVYWYQQSLDQGLQFLIQYYNGEERAKGNILERFSAQQFPDLHSELNLSSLELGDSALYFCASSPTGPFTTNEKLFFGSGTQLSVL.

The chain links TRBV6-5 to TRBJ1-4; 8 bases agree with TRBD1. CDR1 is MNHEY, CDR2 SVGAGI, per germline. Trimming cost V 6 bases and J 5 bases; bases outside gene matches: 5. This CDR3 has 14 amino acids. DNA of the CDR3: TGTGCCAGCAGCCATCGGACAGGGAATGAAAAACTGTTTTTT. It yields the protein CASSHRTGNEKLFF.

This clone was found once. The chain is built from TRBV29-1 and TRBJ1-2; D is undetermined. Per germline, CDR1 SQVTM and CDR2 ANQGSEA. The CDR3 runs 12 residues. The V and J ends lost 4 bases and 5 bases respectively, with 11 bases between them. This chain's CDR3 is CSVASGYYGYTF. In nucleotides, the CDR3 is TGCAGCGTTGCCTCGGGGTATTATGGCTACACCTTC. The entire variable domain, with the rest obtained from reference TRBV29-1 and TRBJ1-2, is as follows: SAVISQKPSRDICQRGTSLTIQCQVDSQVTMMFWYRQQPGQSLTLIATANQGSEATYESGFVIDKFPISRPNLTFSTLTVSNMSPEDSSIYLCSVASGYYGYTFGSGTRLTVV.

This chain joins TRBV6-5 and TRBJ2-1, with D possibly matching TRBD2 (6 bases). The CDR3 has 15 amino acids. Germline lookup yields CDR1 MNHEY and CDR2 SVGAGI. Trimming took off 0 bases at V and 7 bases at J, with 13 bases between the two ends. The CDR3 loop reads CASSYSTAGNNEQFF. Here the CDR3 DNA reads TGTGCCAGCAGTTACTCGACGGCGGGGAATAATGAGCAGTTCTTC.

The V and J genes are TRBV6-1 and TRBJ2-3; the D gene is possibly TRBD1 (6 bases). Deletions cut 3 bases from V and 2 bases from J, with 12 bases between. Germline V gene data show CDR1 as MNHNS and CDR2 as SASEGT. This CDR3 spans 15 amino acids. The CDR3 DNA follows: TGTGCCAGCAGTGATCGGCAGGGGCACACAGATACGCAGTATTTT. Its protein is CASSDRQGHTDTQYF.

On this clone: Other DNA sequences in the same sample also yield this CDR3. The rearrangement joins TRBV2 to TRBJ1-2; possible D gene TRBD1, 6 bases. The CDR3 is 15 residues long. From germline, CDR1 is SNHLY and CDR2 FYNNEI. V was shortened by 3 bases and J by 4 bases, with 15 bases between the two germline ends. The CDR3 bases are TGTGCCAGCAGTGAGGCCAGGGGTGGGATCTATGGCTACACCTTC. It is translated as CASSEARGGIYGYTF.

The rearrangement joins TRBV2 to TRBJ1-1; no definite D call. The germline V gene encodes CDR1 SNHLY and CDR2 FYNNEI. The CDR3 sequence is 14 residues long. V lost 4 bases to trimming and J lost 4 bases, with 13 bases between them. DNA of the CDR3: TGTGCCAGCAGTGTCACGAGTTGGGGCACTGAAGCTTTCTTT. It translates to CASSVTSWGTEAFF.

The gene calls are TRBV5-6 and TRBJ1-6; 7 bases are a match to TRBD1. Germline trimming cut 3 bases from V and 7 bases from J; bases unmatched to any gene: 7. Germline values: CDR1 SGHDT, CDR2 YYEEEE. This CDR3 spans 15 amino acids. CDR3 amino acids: CASSSKGARNSPLHF. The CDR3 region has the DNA TGTGCCAGCAGCTCTAAGGGGGCCCGAAATTCACCCCTCCACTTT.

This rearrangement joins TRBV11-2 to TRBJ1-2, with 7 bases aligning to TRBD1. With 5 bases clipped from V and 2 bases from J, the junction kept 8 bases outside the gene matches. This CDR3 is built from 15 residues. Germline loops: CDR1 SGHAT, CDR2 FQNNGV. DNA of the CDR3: TGTGCCAGCAGCGAGACGACAGGGTCAAACTATGGCTACACCTTC. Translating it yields CASSETTGSNYGYTF.

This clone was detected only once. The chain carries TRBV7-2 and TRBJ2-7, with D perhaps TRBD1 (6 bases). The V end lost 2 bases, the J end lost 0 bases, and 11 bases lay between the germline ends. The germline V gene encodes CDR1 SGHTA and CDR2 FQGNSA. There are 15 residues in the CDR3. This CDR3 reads CASSLTGGISYEQYF. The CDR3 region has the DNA TGTGCCAGCAGCTTAACTGGGGGCATCTCCTACGAGCAGTACTTC. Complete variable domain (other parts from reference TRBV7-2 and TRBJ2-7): GAGVSQSPSNKVTEKGKDVELRCDPISGHTALYWYRQSLGQGLEFLIYFQGNSAPDKSGLPSDRFSAERTGGSVSTLTIQRTQQEDSAVYLCASSLTGGISYEQYFGPGTRLTVT.

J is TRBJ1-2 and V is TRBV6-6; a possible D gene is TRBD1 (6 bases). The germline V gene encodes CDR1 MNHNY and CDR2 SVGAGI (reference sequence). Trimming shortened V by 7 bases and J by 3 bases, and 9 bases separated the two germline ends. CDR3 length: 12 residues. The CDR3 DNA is TGTGCCAGCAAACAGGGAGACTATGGCTACACCTTC. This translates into CASKQGDYGYTF.